A selection of T cell receptor beta chains follows, all from one sample in a study of a mutant IDH1 vaccine in newly diagnosed glioma. Their recognized antigens are unknown. TCRdb's copy holds only in-frame clones and misses some; the assay was immunoSEQ multiplex PCR. This table has 45,000 or so clones, roughly 79% appearing once. The sample in question was PBMCs, obtained from a glioma patient whose treatment included an IDH1 peptide vaccine. These receptors were obtained from a woman aged 40-49 years with glioma. Some clones in this sample may be carry-over from other donors' samples. Both conserved end residues are part of each CDR3. Each record gives: J gene, clone size, D gene, V gene, CDR3 DNA, CDR3 protein. A D gene is named only where the DNA matches it firmly. Some rows have no size entry. The others give once, few or many, or a class for an expanded clone.

>TRBJ1-3|.|.|TRBV28
TGTGCCAGCAGCCCGGTGGGAGGCTCTGGAAACACCATATATTTT
CASSPVGGSGNTIYF
>TRBJ2-5|.|.|TRBV5-1
TGCGCCAGCAGCACTAGCCTAGAGACCCAGTACTTC
CASSTSLETQYF
>TRBJ1-1|.|.|TRBV27
TGTGCCAGCAGTTTTAAGGGGGACACTGAAGCTTTCTTT
CASSFKGDTEAFF
>TRBJ1-1|.|TRBD1|TRBV11-2
TGTGCCAGCAGCTTACAGGGGGCAGGGACTGAAGCTTTCTTT
CASSLQGAGTEAFF
>TRBJ2-5|.|TRBD1|TRBV29-1
TGCAGCGTCGACAGGGCCCAACAAGAGACCCAGTACTTC
CSVDRAQQETQYF
>TRBJ2-7|.|.|TRBV7-9
TGTGCCAGCAGCTCAGTCGCCGGGACCTCCTACGAGCAGTACTTC
CASSSVAGTSYEQYF
>TRBJ2-3|once|TRBD1|TRBV7-3
TGTGCCAGCAGCCTGGGACAGTCGACGGATACGCAGTATTTT
CASSLGQSTDTQYF
>TRBJ1-1|.|.|TRBV7-9
TGTGCCAGCAGCCGAGCTCGTATCGCCACTGAAGCTTTCTTT
CASSRARIATEAFF
>TRBJ2-2|.|.|TRBV9
TGTGCCAGCAGCGTAGTTAACGGGGAGCTGTTTTTT
CASSVVNGELFF
>TRBJ2-7|once|.|TRBV5-4
TGTGCCAGCAGCTTGGGGGCAATCCCCAGCGAGCAGTACTTC
CASSLGAIPSEQYF
>TRBJ1-2|few|.|TRBV7-9
TGTGCCAGCAGTCCCTATGGCTACACCTTC
CASSPYGYTF
>TRBJ1-5|.|.|TRBV27
TGTGCCAGCAGTGAGGGGCGCGAGGGTCCCCAGCATTTT
CASSEGREGPQHF
>TRBJ2-1|.|.|TRBV5-1
TGCGCCAGCAGCTTCATCGGGAACAGCCGCAATGAGCAGTTCTTC
CASSFIGNSRNEQFF
>TRBJ1-3|few|TRBD1|TRBV7-2
TGTGCCAGCAGTGGACAGGGAAGAGGAAACACCATATATTTT
CASSGQGRGNTIYF
>TRBJ1-5|.|.|TRBV7-8
TGTGCCAGCAGCTTAGAGGCGGGGGGGTATCAGCCCCAGCATTTT
CASSLEAGGYQPQHF
>TRBJ2-3|.|.|TRBV7-8
TGTGCCAGCAGCCTAGCGAGAGTAACAGATACGCAGTATTTT
CASSLARVTDTQYF
>TRBJ2-7|.|.|TRBV20-1
TGCAGTGCCAAGGATTCCTACGAGCAGCACTTC
CSAKDSYEQHF
>TRBJ1-6|.|.|TRBV4-1
TGCGCCAGCAGCCAAGGCGACCAAGGGACCCTCCACTTT
CASSQGDQGTLHF
>TRBJ2-1|few|TRBD2|TRBV7-7
TGTGCTAGCAGCTTAGGGGGACTAGCGGGGGGGCTGTCCTACAATGAGCAGTTCTTC
CASSLGGLAGGLSYNEQFF
>TRBJ2-2|.|.|TRBV4-3
TGCGCCAGCAGCCCAAGGGTCAAGGGGGCCGGGGAGCTGTTTTTT
CASSPRVKGAGELFF
>TRBJ2-5|.|TRBD2|TRBV7-2
TGTGCCAGCAGCCCCCCCCGGGGGACTAGCCAAGAGACCCAGTACTTC
CASSPPRGTSQETQYF
>TRBJ2-7|.|.|TRBV15
TGTGCCACCAGCAGAGATCTCGGTTACGAGCAGTACTTC
CATSRDLGYEQYF
>TRBJ2-2|.|.|TRBV2
TGTGCCAGCAGCAATCCCTCTATTGGGGGGGGGCCTCACACCGGGGAGCTGTTTTTT
CASSNPSIGGGPHTGELFF
>TRBJ2-7|.|TRBD1|TRBV19
TGTGCCAGTAGTACGTTACAGGGGGCAAAGGTTCACGAGCAGTACTTC
CASSTLQGAKVHEQYF
>TRBJ2-1|.|.|TRBV9
TGTGCCAGCAGCCCCCCACGCGCCCGCTCCTACAATGAGCAGTTCTTC
CASSPPRARSYNEQFF
>TRBJ2-7|.|TRBD1|TRBV6-5
TGTGCCAGCAGTCCGGACAGGATCGAGCAGTACTTC
CASSPDRIEQYF
>TRBJ2-1|.|TRBD2|TRBV27
TGTGCCAGCAGTTCAGAGAGCGGGGGGTTCTACAATGAGCAGTTCTTC
CASSSESGGFYNEQFF
>TRBJ1-1|.|.|TRBV9
TGTGCCAGCGGGGGGGCGAAGAAGGCTTTCTTT
CASGGAKKAFF
>TRBJ2-3|few|.|TRBV4-2
TGTGCCAGCAGCCGTCTACCCCCTCCAGATACGCAGTATTTT
CASSRLPPPDTQYF
>TRBJ2-7|.|TRBD1|TRBV6-5
TGTGCCAGCAGTCCCGGACAGGGTACCTACGAGCAGTACTTC
CASSPGQGTYEQYF
>TRBJ2-7|.|.|TRBV7-9
TGTGCCAGCAGCCCCCTGGGGGGCCTGGGGTCCTACGAGCAGTACTTC
CASSPLGGLGSYEQYF
>TRBJ1-5|.|.|TRBV4-3
TGCGCCAGCAGCCAAGATCACAGGAGCAATCAGCCCCAGCATTTT
CASSQDHRSNQPQHF
>TRBJ2-5|.|TRBD1|TRBV9
TGTGCCAGCAGCGTATCAGCAGGGGGCAGGGAGACCCAGTACTTC
CASSVSAGGRETQYF
>TRBJ1-1|.|.|TRBV9
TGTGCCAGCAGCGTAATGCAGGGGTTGAACACTGAAGCTTTCTTT
CASSVMQGLNTEAFF
>TRBJ1-4|.|.|TRBV28
TGTGCCAGCAGAGTGGCCGGGGGTACTAATGAAAAACTGTTTTTT
CASRVAGGTNEKLFF
>TRBJ1-1|.|TRBD1|TRBV11-2
TGTGCCAGCAAATTACAGGGGTTGAGGAGTACTGAAGCTTTCTTT
CASKLQGLRSTEAFF
>TRBJ1-5|.|TRBD1|TRBV10-3
TGTGCCATATCCGACAGGGGACAACAGCCCCAGCATTTT
CAISDRGQQPQHF
>TRBJ2-1|.|TRBD1|TRBV5-4
TGTGCCAGCAGCCAGGACAGGGGACCCTACAATGAGCAGTTCTTC
CASSQDRGPYNEQFF
>TRBJ1-4|.|.|TRBV5-6
TGTGCCAGCAGCTTTGGGTTGGCCATGAATGAAAAACTGTTTTTT
CASSFGLAMNEKLFF
>TRBJ1-5|.|.|TRBV7-9
TGTGCCAGCAGCCGTCAGGGCGACGGCAATCAGCCCCAGCATTTT
CASSRQGDGNQPQHF
>TRBJ2-1|.|.|TRBV9
TGTGCCAGCAGCGTAGGACCCCGAGGCGGGGAGCAGTTCTTC
CASSVGPRGGEQFF
>TRBJ2-4|.|TRBD1|TRBV5-4
TGTGCCAGCAGCTTTCGGGACAGGGGAAACATTCAGTACTTC
CASSFRDRGNIQYF
>TRBJ1-5|.|TRBD1|TRBV7-9
TGTGCCAGCAGCCGGACAGGGAGCAATCAGCCCCAGCATTTT
CASSRTGSNQPQHF
>TRBJ1-5|.|.|TRBV7-2
TGTGCCAGCAGCTCCAGGCTTATCAGCCAGCCCCAGCATTTT
CASSSRLISQPQHF
>TRBJ1-6|.|.|TRBV5-6
TGTGCCAGCAGCTTGGAGTATAATTCACCCCTCCACTTT
CASSLEYNSPLHF